The TCR beta chain under discussion was sequenced for a study of CD8 T cells in Susac syndrome. After removal of 0 bases from V and 2 bases from J, the junction contained 1 base not matched to a gene. The CDR3 contains 14 residues. The V gene's germline CDR1 is DFQATT and CDR2 SNEGSKA (reference sequence). Reverse transcription of 0.5 to 1 ug RNA was performed with random hexamers. By means of immunoSEQ multiplex PCR, TCR beta CDR3 spanning 54 Vbeta and 13 Jbeta underwent amplification. TCRdb redid the calling of the immunoSEQ multiplex PCR reads with MiXCR, one entry per CDR3 protein. The sample yields nearly 110,000 distinct CDR3 sequences, around 94% seen once.

The clonotype originates from a human donor with Susac syndrome. Sequenced: CD8+ T cells from PBMCs. The V call is TRBV20-1, the J call TRBJ2-7, with 10 bases lining up with TRBD2. The CDR3 coding sequence is TGCAGTGCTAGAGATAGCGGGGGGACCTACGAGCAGTACTTC. Translating it yields CSARDSGGTYEQYF.